The following is a T cell receptor (beta chain) sequence with its context. The antigen remains unidentified. This record comes from a study of blood T cells in healthy people across ages. Whole-study findings and limits: Unknown donor CMV status possibly confounded expanded clonotype changes.

CDR3 size: 15 residues. The V gene's germline CDR1 is LNHNV and CDR2 YYDKDF (reference sequence). With a J-beta primer mix and a sample-barcoded 5' primer, a second PCR ran about 7 to 12 cycles. The study obtained at least 3 million CDR3-containing paired-end reads from every sample. From the 5' RACE reads, TCRdb called clonotypes with MiXCR, one entry per CDR3 protein. Found here are under 800,000 distinct CDR3 sequences, under 25% of them singletons; the top ten hold roughly 3.9%. The chain uses TRBV15 and TRBJ2-5; TRBD1 matches at 7 bases. The last part of the DNA fits TRBJ2-7 better; the J call may be wrong. The specimen sequenced was blood. The TCR sequence derives from a man in his 70s in good health. In DNA form, the CDR3 reads TGTGCCACCAGCAGAGGACAGGGTGATACCTACGAGCAGTACTTC. This gives the protein CATSRGQGDTYEQYF.